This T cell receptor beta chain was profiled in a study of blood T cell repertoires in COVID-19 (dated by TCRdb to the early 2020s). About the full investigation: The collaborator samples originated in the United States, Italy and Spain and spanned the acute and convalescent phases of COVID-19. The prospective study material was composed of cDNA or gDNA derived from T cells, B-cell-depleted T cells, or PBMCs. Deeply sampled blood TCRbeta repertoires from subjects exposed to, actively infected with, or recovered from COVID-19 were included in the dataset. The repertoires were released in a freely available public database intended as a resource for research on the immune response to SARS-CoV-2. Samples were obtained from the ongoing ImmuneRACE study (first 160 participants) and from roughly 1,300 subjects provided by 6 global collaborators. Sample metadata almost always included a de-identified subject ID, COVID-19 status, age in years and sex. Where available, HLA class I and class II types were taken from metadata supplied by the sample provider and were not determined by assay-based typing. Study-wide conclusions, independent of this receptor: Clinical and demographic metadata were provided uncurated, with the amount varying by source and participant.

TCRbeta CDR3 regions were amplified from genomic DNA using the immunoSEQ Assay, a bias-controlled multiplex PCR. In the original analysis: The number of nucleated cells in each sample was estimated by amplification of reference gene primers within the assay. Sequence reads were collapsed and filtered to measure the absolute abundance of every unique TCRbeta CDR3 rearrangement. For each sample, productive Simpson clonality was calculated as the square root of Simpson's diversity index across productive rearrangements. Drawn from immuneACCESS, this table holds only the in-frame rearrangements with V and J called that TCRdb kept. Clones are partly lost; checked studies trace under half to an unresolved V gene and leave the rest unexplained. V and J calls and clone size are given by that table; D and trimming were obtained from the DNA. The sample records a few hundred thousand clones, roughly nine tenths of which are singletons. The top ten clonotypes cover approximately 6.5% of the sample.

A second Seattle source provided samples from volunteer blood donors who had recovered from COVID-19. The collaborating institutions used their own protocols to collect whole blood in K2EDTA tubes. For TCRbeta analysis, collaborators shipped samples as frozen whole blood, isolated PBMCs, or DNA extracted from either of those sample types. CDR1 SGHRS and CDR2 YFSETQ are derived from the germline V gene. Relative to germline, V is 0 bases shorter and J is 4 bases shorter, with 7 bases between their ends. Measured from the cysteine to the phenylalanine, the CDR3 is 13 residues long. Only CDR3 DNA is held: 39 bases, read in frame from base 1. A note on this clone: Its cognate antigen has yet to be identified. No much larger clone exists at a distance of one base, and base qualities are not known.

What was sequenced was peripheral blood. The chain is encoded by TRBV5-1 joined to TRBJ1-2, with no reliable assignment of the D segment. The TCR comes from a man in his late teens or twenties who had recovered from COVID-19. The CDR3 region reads CASSLDRPYGYTF. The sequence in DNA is TGCGCCAGCAGCTTGGACAGACCCTATGGCTACACCTTC.